What follows are 8 T cell receptor beta chains derived from one specimen sequenced in a study of early T cells in non-severe SARS-CoV-2 infection. TCRdb independently ran MiXCR on the 5' RACE reads; one entry per CDR3 protein. The sample holds tens of thousands of distinct CDR3 sequences; more than 10% are singletons and the top ten take about 4.2%. Material: whole blood. The receptors were sampled from an adult who was a healthcare worker with PCR-confirmed SARS-CoV-2 infection or an uninfected control (not recorded which).

This chain joins TRBV7-2 and TRBJ1-3; D unclear. The CDR3 spans 15 residues. Germline V gene sequence: CDR1 SGHTA, CDR2 FQGNSA. V gave up 0 bases and J gave up 0 bases, with 6 bases separating them. The CDR3 DNA is TGTGCCAGCAGCTTAGCAGGCCGCTCTGGAAACACCATATATTTT. It yields the protein CASSLAGRSGNTIYF.

As concerns this clonotype: A much larger clone differs from this one at a single base, so this may be a read error. This chain uses TRBV5-1 with TRBJ2-2; tentative D call: TRBD2 (5 bases). Germline-derived CDR1 and CDR2 are SGHRS and YFSETQ. The CDR3 contains 15 residues. The CDR3 region has the DNA TGCGCCAGCAGCTTGGCCTGGGTAAACACCGGGGAGCCGTTTTTT. This sequence encodes CASSLAWVNTGEPFF.

Here the CDR3 DNA reads TGTGCCAGCAGTTCACGACTAGCGGGAGCCAATGAGCAGTTCTTC. This codes for CASSSRLAGANEQFF. This sequence joins TRBV6-2 or TRBV6-3 and TRBJ2-1; 12 bases fit TRBD2. This CDR3 is 15 amino acids long. J lost 6 bases, V lost 4 bases, and 4 bases had no gene match. Looked up from germline, CDR1 is MNHEY and CDR2 is SVGEGT.

At least ten counts were recorded for this clonotype. The junction departs from germline at one end; a sequencing error may be responsible. The chain carries TRBV2 and TRBJ2-7, with D possibly matching TRBD2 (6 bases). Germline V gene data show CDR1 as SNHLY and CDR2 as FYNNEI. The CDR3 consists of 14 residues. The CDR3 reads CASRAGTPSHEQYF. In nucleotides, the CDR3 is TGTGCCAGCAGGGCCGGGACTCCCTCCCACGAGCAGTACTTC.

The chain is built from TRBV14 and TRBJ2-7; TRBD1 or TRBD2 may be the D gene (5 bases each). Germline CDR1 reads SGHDN; CDR2 reads FVKESK. The CDR3 extends over 14 amino acids. V lost 5 bases, J lost 3 bases, and 14 bases lay in between. CDR3 DNA: TGTGCCAGCAGCTATGGGGGAACCGGCTACGAGCAGTACTTC. It codes for CASSYGGTGYEQYF.

As DNA, the CDR3 is TGTGCCAGCAGCTTCGGGGGCAGCGAGCAGTACTTC. Translating gives CASSFGGSEQYF. The chain has TRBV7-9 and TRBJ2-7, with D tentatively TRBD1 or TRBD2 (6 bases each). The CDR3 loop spans 12 amino acids. Trimming removed 3 bases from V and 6 bases from J, with 9 bases in between. Germline-derived CDR1 and CDR2 are SEHNR and FQNEAQ (reference sequence).

This clonotype was counted at least ten times. This chain joins TRBV10-2 and TRBJ1-2; 8 bases agree with TRBD1. Trimming took 7 bases from V and 7 from J; bases not matched to a gene: 8. The CDR3 length is 13 residues. CDR1 is WSHSY, CDR2 SAAADI, per germline. CDR3: CASNPDRVGGYTF. In DNA form, the CDR3 reads TGCGCCAGCAACCCGGACAGGGTGGGTGGCTACACCTTC.

Remarks on this clonotype: One junction end does not reproduce the germline sequence, and a read error may be involved. V is TRBV18 and J is TRBJ1-4, with TRBD1 identical over 12 bases. Germline V gene lookup returns CDR1 KGHSH and CDR2 LQKENI. The CDR3 is 20 amino acids. Here the CDR3 DNA reads TGTGCCAGCTCACCCCTTCCTCGACCGGGACAGGGGGCGAGTCCGGAGAGATTCGGATTT. Translation: CASSPLPRPGQGASPERFGF.